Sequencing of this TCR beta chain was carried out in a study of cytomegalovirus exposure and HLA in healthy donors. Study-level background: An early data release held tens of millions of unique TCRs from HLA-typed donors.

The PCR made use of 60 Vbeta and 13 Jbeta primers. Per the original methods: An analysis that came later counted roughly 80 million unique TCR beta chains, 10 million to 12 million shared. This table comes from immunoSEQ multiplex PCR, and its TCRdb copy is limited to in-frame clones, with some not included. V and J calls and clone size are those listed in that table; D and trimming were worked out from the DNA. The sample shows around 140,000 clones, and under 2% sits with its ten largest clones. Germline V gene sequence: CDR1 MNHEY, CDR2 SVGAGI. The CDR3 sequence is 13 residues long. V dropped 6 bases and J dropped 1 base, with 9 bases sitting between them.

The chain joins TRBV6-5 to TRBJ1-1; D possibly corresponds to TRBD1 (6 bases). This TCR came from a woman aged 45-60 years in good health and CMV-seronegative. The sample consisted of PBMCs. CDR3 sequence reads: CASRLQGNTEAFF. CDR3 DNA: TGTGCCAGCAGACTACAGGGGAACACTGAAGCTTTCTTT.